This T cell receptor (beta chain) was retrieved from a study of T cell responses to AZD1222 COVID-19 vaccine (dated by TCRdb to about 2021). Background on the whole study: TCR sequencing was performed for over 230 trial participants, of whom roughly 200 were given two doses of AZD1222 and 26 were given two doses of MenACWY control vaccine. Trial participants were enrolled into age subgroups of 18-55, 56-69 and 70-plus years, which contained about 150, 28 and 57 TCR-sequenced participants, respectively. The research as a whole found: In the small 56-69-year group, the increase in depth fell short of significance, most likely because of low power. Reportedly, close to half of the unique spike-specific TCRs recognized epitopes lying outside the regions that are mutated in the B.1.351 and B.1.1.7 variants. Conclusions about previously exposed vaccinees are limited because only five to seven AZD1222 recipients were SARS-CoV-2 seropositive at baseline. Because no samples from the day 14 peak response were available, repertoires could be characterized only after the peak T cell response. Vaccine-associated CD4 TCRs spanned the whole spike protein, with dominant responses in regions 160-218 and 743-854. After two AZD1222 doses, spike-specific TCR breadth and depth were significantly higher than at day 0 and than in MenACWY recipients. Participants were mostly white British, with more females than males. The authors suggested clonal diversity may have been underestimated.

The time point label for this specimen denotes: about 28 days (+/-7) after the second vaccine dose. AZD1222 recipients with second doses at about 4 weeks or about 12 weeks were pooled, because spike-specific TCR depth and breadth did not differ between schedules. Samples from vaccinated people were obtained from the UK trials COV001 and COV002, which included a single-blind randomized controlled phase 2/3 trial of AZD1222 (ChAdOx1 nCoV-19) in healthy adults. For TCRbeta chain sequencing, PBMC samples from trial participants were taken at day 0 and at day 28 after the second dose. This clone was seen just once. Its antigen remains undetermined. No base-level quality is on record; no much larger clone is a single base apart. Trimming accounts for 4 bases at V and 5 bases at J, while the number of junction bases matched to no gene is 10. The CDR3 starts with the cysteine, ends with the phenylalanine, and has 15 residues. Solely the CDR3 DNA is kept, with 45 bases framed from the first base. CDR1 and CDR2 were assigned from the germline V gene (reference sequence) as LGHDT and YNNKEL.

The CDR3 regions of human TCRbeta chains were subjected to immunosequencing. In the authors' own workflow: TCRs in the repertoires were compared against a reference library of SARS-CoV-2-specific TCRs that had been generated with the MIRA antigen-specificity platform. Breadth meant the fraction of unique TCRs that were SARS-CoV-2-associated, whereas depth meant the fraction of total T cells that were SARS-CoV-2-associated. Using the MIRA data, every spike-specific TCR was mapped to the spike region that the TCR reacted to and assigned to either a CD4 or a CD8 class. Log10-transformed breadth and depth values were compared by one-way ANOVA with Sidak's multiple comparisons tests. What TCRdb holds here is the immuneACCESS table cut down to in-frame rearrangements. Part of the clones is not present; checked against another copy, under half of the missing clones reflect an unresolved V gene, and the others are unexplained. That table supplies the V and J calls and clone size; D and trimming were determined from the DNA. This sample is represented by 80,000 to 100,000 clones; approximately 85% of them were singletons. 3.4% of the sample comes from the top ten.

The source is an adult who received the AZD1222 COVID-19 vaccine. Sequencing used peripheral blood, obtained 28 days after the second AZD1222 dose. This chain joins TRBV3-1 (or the pseudogene TRBV3-2) to TRBJ2-5; 7 middle bases align to TRBD1. CDR3 loop: CASSPALGQEETQYF. The nucleotide sequence reads TGTGCCAGCAGCCCCGCCCTTGGACAGGAGGAGACCCAGTACTTC.